Below are 24 T cell receptor beta chains sequenced from a single sample in a study of OX40 agonist ivuxolimab in advanced cancers. Method: immunoSEQ multiplex PCR; TCRdb's copy keeps in-frame clones and lacks some. This table holds fewer than 25,000 clones, over 80% found once. Sequencing was performed on CD4+ or CD8+ T cells sorted from blood, taken in a trial of the OX40 agonist ivuxolimab. These receptors all come from an adult with an advanced solid tumor such as melanoma, head and neck, liver or kidney cancer.

The chain is built from TRBV7-9 and TRBJ2-7, with TRBD1 matching 10 bases. V gave up 5 bases and J gave up 4 bases; unmatched junction bases: 5. In germline, CDR1 is SEHNR, CDR2 FQNEAQ (reference sequence). This CDR3 contains 14 residues. DNA for the CDR3: TGTGCCAGCAGCAAGACAGGGGGCGCTTACGAGCAGTACTTC. Amino acids: CASSKTGGAYEQYF.

The chain recombines TRBV6-4 with TRBJ2-1; D gene unclear. This CDR3 spans 14 amino acids. CDR1 MRHNA and CDR2 SNTAGT come from the germline V gene. V dropped 0 bases and J dropped 8 bases, with 11 bases sitting between them. The CDR3 here is CASSDSTDADEQFF. The CDR3 bases are TGTGCCAGCAGTGACTCAACCGACGCGGATGAGCAGTTCTTC.

J is TRBJ2-1 and V is TRBV2, with D perhaps matching TRBD2 (6 bases). Germline assignment: CDR1 SNHLY and CDR2 FYNNEI. The CDR3 spans 9 residues. With 8 bases removed from V and 13 bases from J, the gap between germline ends came to 9 bases. The CDR3 region is CASGGGQFF. The CDR3 DNA reads as TGTGCCAGCGGGGGAGGACAGTTCTTC.

V usage is TRBV28 and J usage is TRBJ1-1; 10 bases fit TRBD1. The trim removed 5 bases at V and 2 bases at J, leaving 2 bases unmatched. Germline values: CDR1 MDHEN, CDR2 SYDVKM. This CDR3 spans 14 amino acids. The CDR3 DNA reads as TGTGCCAGCAGTAGGACAGGGGGTAACACTGAAGCTTTCTTT. Translating gives CASSRTGGNTEAFF. Looking up the rest from reference TRBV28 and TRBJ1-1 gives the full variable domain: DVKVTQSSRYLVKRTGEKVFLECVQDMDHENMFWYRQDPGLGLRLIYFSYDVKMKEKGDIPEGYSVSREKKERFSLILESASTNQTSMYLCASSRTGGNTEAFFGQGTRLTVV.

The chain joins TRBV4-1 to TRBJ2-3; the D gene is possibly TRBD2 (6 bases). The germline gives CDR1 MGHRA, CDR2 YSYEKL. The CDR3 runs 13 residues. V lost 4 bases and J 5 bases, leaving 10 bases between the germline ends. The CDR3 coding sequence is TGCGCCAGCAGCCCGGGGGTTAAAGATACGCAGTATTTT. Translated, it gives CASSPGVKDTQYF.

The chain employs TRBV13 and TRBJ2-5; 7 bases agree with TRBD1. With V trimmed by 5 bases and J by 6 bases, 12 bases remained unmatched. Germline CDR1 and CDR2: PRHDT and FYEKMQ (reference sequence). This CDR3 has 15 amino acids. This CDR3 reads CASSVYRGASKTQYF. DNA of the CDR3: TGTGCCAGCAGCGTCTACAGGGGAGCGTCGAAGACCCAGTACTTC.

V and J are TRBV7-7 and TRBJ2-5; 11 bases align to TRBD2. Germline CDR1 SSHAT, CDR2 FNYEAQ (reference sequence). This CDR3 contains 15 residues. The trim removed 1 base at V and 5 bases at J, leaving 3 bases unmatched. CDR3 sequence (DNA): TGTGCCAGCAGCTTAGGTAGCGGGGGGGCTGAGACCCAGTACTTC. It yields the protein CASSLGSGGAETQYF. Combining the CDR3 with reference TRBV7-7 and TRBJ2-5 gives the whole variable domain GAGVSQSPRYKVTKRGQDVTLRCDPISSHATLYWYQQALGQGPEFLTYFNYEAQPDKSGLPSDRFSAERPEGSISTLTIQRTEQRDSAMYRCASSLGSGGAETQYFGPGTRLLVL.

The V gene is TRBV11-2, the J gene TRBJ2-5; 9 nucleotides line up with TRBD1. The J call could be wrong; TRBJ2-7 is a better fit for the DNA end. Germline V gene sequence: CDR1 SGHAT, CDR2 FQNNGV. The CDR3 spans 15 residues. As DNA, the CDR3 is TGTGCCAGCAGCCTCGGGACAGGGCTTTTGTACGAGCAGTACTTC. Translated: CASSLGTGLLYEQYF.

J is TRBJ2-2 and V is TRBV9; TRBD1 matches at 8 bases. J was trimmed by 2 bases and V by 5 bases; bases with no gene match: 8. The CDR3 has 16 amino acids. Germline CDR1 SGDLS, CDR2 YYNGEE. The CDR3 protein is CASRPPGTGNTGELFF. The CDR3 DNA is TGTGCCAGCAGACCCCCGGGGACAGGCAACACCGGGGAGCTGTTTTTT.

This clone was seen only once. V is TRBV18 and J is TRBJ2-1; tentatively, D is TRBD1 (6 bases). Between the trimmed V and J ends, which lost 2 bases and 5 bases, there was a span of 13 bases. The germline V gene has CDR1 KGHSH and CDR2 LQKENI. The CDR3 extends over 15 amino acids. The CDR3 DNA reads TGTGCCAGCTCACCAGAAGACAGGAAGGACAATGAGCAGTTCTTC. Its translation is CASSPEDRKDNEQFF.

V gene TRBV5-6 combines with J gene TRBJ1-5; TRBD1 matches 7 bases. Germline V gives CDR1 SGHDT, CDR2 YYEEEE. The CDR3 is 15 residues long. V shed 4 bases and J 1 base; nucleotides not matched to a gene: 5. This chain's CDR3 is CASSQGVISNQPQHF. In nucleotides, the CDR3 is TGTGCCAGCAGCCAGGGGGTAATCAGCAATCAGCCCCAGCATTTT.

The chain is built from TRBV6-5 and TRBJ2-1, with D maybe TRBD1 (5 bases). There are 13 residues in the CDR3. The ends were cut back, 3 bases at V and 5 bases at J, with 8 bases in the middle. The germline gives CDR1 MNHEY, CDR2 SVGAGI. CDR3: CASSYAGNNEQFF. The CDR3 region has the DNA TGTGCCAGCAGTTATGCAGGGAACAATGAGCAGTTCTTC.

The genes are TRBV6-1 and TRBJ1-1; D uncertain. V lost 6 bases to trimming and J lost 6 bases, with 14 bases between them. The germline V gene has CDR1 MNHNS and CDR2 SASEGT. The CDR3 loop spans 13 amino acids. This chain's CDR3 is CASRSLEASEAFF. The CDR3 bases are TGTGCCAGCAGGAGTCTGGAGGCGTCTGAAGCTTTCTTT.

V usage is TRBV7-2 and J usage is TRBJ1-4; D is ambiguous. The CDR3 runs to 14 residues. Germline V gene data show CDR1 as SGHTA and CDR2 as FQGNSA. V lost 1 base to trimming and J lost 7 bases, with 10 bases between them. In DNA form, the CDR3 reads TGTGCCAGCAGCTTAGAATCTGGGGTTGAAAAACTGTTTTTT. Translating gives CASSLESGVEKLFF. The variable domain in full, with the rest retrieved from reference TRBV7-2 and TRBJ1-4, is GAGVSQSPSNKVTEKGKDVELRCDPISGHTALYWYRQSLGQGLEFLIYFQGNSAPDKSGLPSDRFSAERTGGSVSTLTIQRTQQEDSAVYLCASSLESGVEKLFFGSGTQLSVL.

This sequence joins TRBV27 and TRBJ2-7; a possible D gene is TRBD1 (6 bases). The CDR3 runs to 16 residues. The V and J ends lost 0 bases and 1 base respectively, with 13 bases between them. Germline CDR1 reads MNHEY; CDR2 reads SMNVEV (reference sequence). The CDR3 spells CASSLSVGHSSYEQYF. DNA of the CDR3: TGTGCCAGCAGTTTATCGGTGGGACATTCATCCTACGAGCAGTACTTC.

This chain joins TRBV6-1 and TRBJ2-3; D possibly corresponds to TRBD2 (6 bases). The ends were cut back, 2 bases at V and 1 base at J, with 13 bases in the middle. The CDR3 has 16 amino acids. Per germline, CDR1 MNHNS and CDR2 SASEGT. CDR3 region: CASSERAGGRTDTQYF. The CDR3 DNA reads TGTGCCAGCAGTGAACGGGCCGGGGGACGCACAGATACGCAGTATTTT.

The gene calls are TRBV19 and TRBJ2-7; 10 bases agree with TRBD2. In germline, CDR1 is LNHDA, CDR2 SQIVND (reference sequence). The CDR3 is 15 amino acids. V was pared by 6 bases and J by 7 bases, with 12 bases of the junction left unmatched. The CDR3 sequence: CASSPASGGAREQYF. CDR3 coding DNA: TGTGCCAGTAGCCCTGCGAGCGGGGGGGCAAGGGAGCAGTACTTC.

This clone was counted a single time. The CDR3 DNA reads as TGTGCCAGTAGTATCCCCCGGACGCTCCGACTGGGGGGCTACACCTTC. Encoded protein: CASSIPRTLRLGGYTF. The chain uses TRBV19 and TRBJ1-2; D remains ambiguous. Trimming shortened V by 3 bases and J by 8 bases, and 22 bases separated the two germline ends. Germline V gene lookup returns CDR1 LNHDA and CDR2 SQIVND (reference sequence). The CDR3 consists of 16 residues.

The chain joins TRBV14 to TRBJ2-1, with 8 bases lining up with TRBD1. Trimming removed 6 bases from V and 2 bases from J; junction bases left unmatched: 6. CDR3 length: 15 amino acids. In germline, CDR1 is SGHDN, CDR2 FVKESK. CDR3: CASRPTGGTYNEQFF. The CDR3 DNA is TGTGCCAGCAGGCCAACAGGGGGGACCTACAATGAGCAGTTCTTC.

This chain joins TRBV27 and TRBJ1-5, with D perhaps matching TRBD1 (5 bases). The germline V gene has CDR1 MNHEY and CDR2 SMNVEV (reference sequence). The CDR3 length is 14 residues. V was pared by 4 bases and J by 5 bases, with 12 bases between. The CDR3 DNA follows: TGTGCCAGCAGTTCAATAGGGGTACATCAGCCCCAGCATTTT. Protein: CASSSIGVHQPQHF.

This clone was recorded only once. V and J are TRBV7-9 and TRBJ1-2; TRBD1 aligns across 7 bases. V gave up 1 base and J gave up 4 bases; unmatched junction bases: 9. Germline values: CDR1 SEHNR, CDR2 FQNEAQ (reference sequence). CDR3 length: 16 amino acids. The CDR3 bases are TGTGCCAGCAGCTTAGGGGTTCTAGACAGGGCCTATGGCTACACCTTC. Protein product: CASSLGVLDRAYGYTF.

This clone was seen only once. The rearrangement uses TRBV6-5 and TRBJ2-3; TRBD2 is a possible D gene (5 bases). V dropped 6 bases and J dropped 1 base, with 5 bases sitting between them. Germline loops: CDR1 MNHEY, CDR2 SVGAGI. This CDR3 is 12 amino acids long. The CDR3 spells CASRRGTDTQYF. The DNA for the CDR3 is TGTGCCAGCAGGAGGGGCACAGATACGCAGTATTTT.

V is TRBV11-2 and J is TRBJ2-7, with D hard to call. Germline V gene data show CDR1 as SGHAT and CDR2 as FQNNGV. The CDR3 is 12 residues long. V shed 2 bases and J shed 6 bases, with 8 bases lying between them. The CDR3 DNA sequence: TGTGCCAGCAGCTTATCAGGTCCCGAGCAGTACTTC. It encodes CASSLSGPEQYF.

The V call is TRBV13, the J call TRBJ1-1; no reliable D call. CDR1 PRHDT and CDR2 FYEKMQ come from the germline V gene (reference sequence). V was clipped by 6 bases and J by 2 bases, with 25 bases between them. The CDR3 covers 18 residues. The CDR3 DNA follows: TGTGCCAGCAGGAGGGTTTCGAATTTTGGGCGAGTCAACACTGAAGCTTTCTTT. It specifies CASRRVSNFGRVNTEAFF.